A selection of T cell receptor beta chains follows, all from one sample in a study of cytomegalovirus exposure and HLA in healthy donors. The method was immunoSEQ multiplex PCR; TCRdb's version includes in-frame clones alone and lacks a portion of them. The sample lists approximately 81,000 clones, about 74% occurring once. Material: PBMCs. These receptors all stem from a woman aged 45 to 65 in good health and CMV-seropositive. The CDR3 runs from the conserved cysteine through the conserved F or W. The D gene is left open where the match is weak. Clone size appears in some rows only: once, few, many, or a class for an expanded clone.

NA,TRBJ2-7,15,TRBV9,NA,TGTGCCAGCAGCGCCCGTAGCGGTTACTCCTACGAGCAGTACTTC,CASSARSGYSYEQYF
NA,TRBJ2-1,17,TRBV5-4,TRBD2,TGTGCCAGCAGCTTGTTTTCTAGCGGGAGGTCCTACAATGAGCAGTTCTTC,CASSLFSSGRSYNEQFF
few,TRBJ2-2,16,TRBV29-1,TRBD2,TGCAGCGTTGAAACGGGACTAGCGGGAAGCAGGGGGGAGCTGTTTTTT,CSVETGLAGSRGELFF
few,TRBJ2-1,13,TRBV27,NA,TGTGCCAGCATGCAGGGGATGCAGAATGAGCAGTTCTTC,CASMQGMQNEQFF
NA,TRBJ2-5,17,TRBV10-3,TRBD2,TGTGCCATCAGTGGAAGGCGCGGACTAGCGACGCAAGAGACCCAGTACTTC,CAISGRRGLATQETQYF
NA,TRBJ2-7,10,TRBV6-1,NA,TGTGCCAGCAGCGGGTACGAGCAGTACTTC,CASSGYEQYF
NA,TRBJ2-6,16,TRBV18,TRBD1,TGTGCCAGCTCACCTCGGGACAGGGCTGGGGCCAACGTCCTGACTTTC,CASSPRDRAGANVLTF
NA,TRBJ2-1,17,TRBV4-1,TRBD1,TGCGCCAGCAGCCAAGACGGACCGGGACAGGGGAGGGATGAGCAGTTCTTC,CASSQDGPGQGRDEQFF
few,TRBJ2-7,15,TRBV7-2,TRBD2,TGTGCCAGCAGCTTAGAAGTAGCGGGAAGCTACGAGCAGTACTTC,CASSLEVAGSYEQYF
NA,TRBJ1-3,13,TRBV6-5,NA,TGTGCCAGCAGTGGAACTATTGGAAACACCATATATTTT,CASSGTIGNTIYF
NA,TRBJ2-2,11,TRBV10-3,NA,TGTGCCATCACCTCTTTCGGGGAGCTGTTTTTT,CAITSFGELFF
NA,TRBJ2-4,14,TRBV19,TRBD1,TGTGCCACCGCGGACAGGGGCGTGGAAAACATTCAGTACTTC,CATADRGVENIQYF
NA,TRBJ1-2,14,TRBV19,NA,TGTGCCAGTAGTCCCCCCCAGGGGAACTATGGCTACACCTTC,CASSPPQGNYGYTF
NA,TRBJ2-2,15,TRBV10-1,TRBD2,TGCGCCAGCAGTGAAGTAGCGGGACCCACCGGGGAGCTGTTTTTT,CASSEVAGPTGELFF
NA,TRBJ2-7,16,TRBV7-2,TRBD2,TGTGCCAGCAGCGCCGCGGGAGCGGGAGCTTTCTACGAGCAGTACTTC,CASSAAGAGAFYEQYF
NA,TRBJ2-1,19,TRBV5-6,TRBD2,TGTGCCAGCAGTTTGGGGACTAGCGGGAGAGGGTTATTGGTGGATGAGCAGTTCTTC,CASSLGTSGRGLLVDEQFF
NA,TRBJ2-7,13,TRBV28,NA,TGTGCCAGCAGTGATACCCAGGCTTACGAGCAGTACTTC,CASSDTQAYEQYF
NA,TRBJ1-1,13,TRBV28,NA,TGTGCCAGCAGTCCCGGAGTGAACACTGAAGCTTTCTTT,CASSPGVNTEAFF
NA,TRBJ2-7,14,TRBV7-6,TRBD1,TGTGCCAGCAGCACCCGACAGGGGATCGACGAGCAGTACTTC,CASSTRQGIDEQYF
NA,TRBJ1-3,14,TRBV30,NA,TGTGCCTGGAGCCCGGGGACAACTGGAAACACCATATATTTT,CAWSPGTTGNTIYF
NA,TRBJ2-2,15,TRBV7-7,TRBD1,TGTGCTAGCAGCTTCTCCGGGACAGGGGCCGGGGAGCTGTTTTTT,CASSFSGTGAGELFF
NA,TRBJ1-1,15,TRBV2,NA,TGTGCCAGCAGCCTTACGGGGGAAAAAGGGCGTGAAGCTTTCTTT,CASSLTGEKGREAFF
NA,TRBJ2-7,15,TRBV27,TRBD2,TGTGCCAGCAGTTTATCCTCGGGAGGTTCCTACGAGCAGTACTTC,CASSLSSGGSYEQYF
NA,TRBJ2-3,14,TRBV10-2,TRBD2,TGCGCCAGCGGGCTAGCGGGAGGGGCAGATACGCAGTATTTT,CASGLAGGADTQYF
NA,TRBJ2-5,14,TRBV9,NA,TGTGCCAGCAGCGCCAGGGGATTACAAGAGACCCAGTACTTC,CASSARGLQETQYF
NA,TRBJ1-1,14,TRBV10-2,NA,TGCGCCAGCAGTGATTTGGCCAGGGCGGCTGAAGCTTTCTTT,CASSDLARAAEAFF
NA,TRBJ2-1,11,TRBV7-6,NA,TGTGCCAGCAGCCCGGGAGTTGAGCAGTTCTTC,CASSPGVEQFF
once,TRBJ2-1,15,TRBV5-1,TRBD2,TGCGCCAGCAGCAAGGGACTAGCGGGCCCCAATGAGCAGTTCTTC,CASSKGLAGPNEQFF
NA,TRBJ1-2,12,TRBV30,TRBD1,TGTGCCTGGAGGGGACAGAGCTATGGCTACACCTTC,CAWRGQSYGYTF
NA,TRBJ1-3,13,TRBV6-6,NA,TGTGCCAGCAGGGTAGCCTCTGGAAACACCATATATTTT,CASRVASGNTIYF
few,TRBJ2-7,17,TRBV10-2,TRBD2,TGCGCCAGCGGGGGCCACGGAGGACTAGCGGGATGGGACGAGCAGTACTTC,CASGGHGGLAGWDEQYF
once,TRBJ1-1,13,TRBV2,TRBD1,TGTGCCAGCAGGACGGGACAGGGTGATGAAGCTTTCTTT,CASRTGQGDEAFF
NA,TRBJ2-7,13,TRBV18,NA,TGTGCCAGCTCACCACCCTCAGCCTACGAGCAGTACTTC,CASSPPSAYEQYF
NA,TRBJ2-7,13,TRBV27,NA,TGTGCCAGCAGTTTTAATGGAGCCTACGAGCAGTACTTC,CASSFNGAYEQYF
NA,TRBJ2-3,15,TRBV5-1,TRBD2,TGCGCCAGCAGCCCACTAGCGGCTAGCACAGATACGCAGTATTTT,CASSPLAASTDTQYF
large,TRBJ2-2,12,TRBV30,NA,TGTGCCTGGCAGGGCGACACCGGGGAGCTGTTTTTT,CAWQGDTGELFF
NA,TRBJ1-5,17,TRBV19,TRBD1,TGTGCCAGTAGCACGGGACAGGGGCAGGTTAGCAATCAGCCCCAGCATTTT,CASSTGQGQVSNQPQHF
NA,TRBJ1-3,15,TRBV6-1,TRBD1,TGTGCCAGCAGCCGCGACAGGGGGACTGGAAACACCATATATTTT,CASSRDRGTGNTIYF
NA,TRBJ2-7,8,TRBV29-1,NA,TGCAGCCGGGGAGAGCAGTACTTC,CSRGEQYF
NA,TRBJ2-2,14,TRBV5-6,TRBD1,TGTGCCAGCCAGTGGGACAGGGTCACCGGGGAGCTGTTTTTT,CASQWDRVTGELFF
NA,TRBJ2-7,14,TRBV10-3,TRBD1,TGTGCCATCGCCAGGGGACAGGGTACACACGAGCAGTACTTC,CAIARGQGTHEQYF
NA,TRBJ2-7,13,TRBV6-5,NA,TGTGCCAGCAACCGGGGTCTAGGCTACGAGCAGTACTTC,CASNRGLGYEQYF